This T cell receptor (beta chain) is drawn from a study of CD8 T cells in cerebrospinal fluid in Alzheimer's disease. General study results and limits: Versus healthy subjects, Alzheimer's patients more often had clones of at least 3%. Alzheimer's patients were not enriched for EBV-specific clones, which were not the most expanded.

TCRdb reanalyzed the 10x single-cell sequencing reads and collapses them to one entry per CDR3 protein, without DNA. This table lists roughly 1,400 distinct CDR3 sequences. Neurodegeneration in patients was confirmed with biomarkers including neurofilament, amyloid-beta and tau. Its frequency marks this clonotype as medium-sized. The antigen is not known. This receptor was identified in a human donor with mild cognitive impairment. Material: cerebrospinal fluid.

CDR3 sequence reads: CSASSAGPNEQFF. The chain recombines TRBV20-1 with TRBJ2-1; without DNA, the TCRdb call of TRBD2 cannot be checked. This CDR3 region has 13 residues. From germline, CDR1 is DFQATT and CDR2 SNEGSKA (reference sequence).